The entry below gives a single T cell receptor (beta chain) sequence along with its context. The entry originates in a study of blood T cell repertoires in COVID-19. Overall study: Italy, Spain and the United States were the sources of the convalescent and acute COVID-19 samples.

Germline CDR1 is SGHVS and CDR2 is FQNEAQ. The CDR3 has 17 residues. With 5 bases removed from V and 6 bases from J, the gap between germline ends came to 22 bases. Clones were sequenced by immunoSEQ multiplex PCR, and TCRdb holds only the in-frame ones, with some missing. The sample has about 140,000 clones, around 82% seen once. The chain employs TRBV7-8 and TRBJ1-4; D is undetermined. The receptor was isolated from a middle-aged man with acute COVID-19. Source material: PBMCs or T cells enriched from blood (not recorded which). The CDR3 sequence is CASSLYWARRADEKLFF. CDR3 sequence (DNA): TGTGCCAGCAGCCTATATTGGGCGCGGAGGGCAGATGAAAAACTGTTTTTT.